This T cell receptor (beta chain) is from a study of blood T cell repertoires in COVID-19. Overall study: Donors in the United States, Italy and Spain gave samples during acute or convalescent COVID-19. PBMCs, B-cell-depleted T cells, or T cells provided the cDNA or gDNA that made up the material.

Using immunoSEQ multiplex PCR, the repertoire was profiled, and TCRdb retains in-frame clones only, with some absent. The sample records roughly 67,000 clones, 70% to 90% being singletons. The germline V gene encodes CDR1 GTSNPN and CDR2 SVGIG (reference sequence). Trimming cost V 3 bases and J 2 bases; bases outside gene matches: 3. The CDR3 sequence is 15 residues long. Sequencing used peripheral blood. The receptor's source is an older woman with acute or convalescent COVID-19. V usage is TRBV30 and J usage is TRBJ2-1; TRBD2 matches at 11 bases. CDR3 region: CAWRIAGGPYNEQFF. The DNA for the CDR3 is TGTGCCTGGAGAATAGCGGGAGGGCCCTACAATGAGCAGTTCTTC.